This T cell receptor (beta chain) appears in the sequencing data of a study of blood T cell repertoires in COVID-19. Study-level background: The study drew acute and convalescent COVID-19 samples from the United States, Italy and Spain. The analysed material was cDNA or gDNA that came from T cells, B-cell-depleted T cells, or PBMCs.

Recovered participants had two consecutive negative NP/OP PCR tests, healthcare professional clearance, or symptom resolution. Source study methods: Estimated nucleated cell counts came from reference gene primer amplification. Assay used: immunoSEQ multiplex PCR; TCRdb lists only in-frame clones, some missing. That table furnishes V, J and clone size, whereas the DNA furnished D and trimming. The table shows 200,000 to 250,000 clones, with about 88% occurring only once. This TCR came from a woman aged 25 to 39 who had recovered from COVID-19. Input material: PBMCs or T cells enriched from blood (not recorded which).

The CDR3 protein is CASSTTTSGGSTDTQYF. The CDR3 nucleotides read TGTGCCAGCAGCACCACGACTAGCGGGGGTTCCACAGATACGCAGTATTTT. This chain connects TRBV11-3 to TRBJ2-3, with 12 bases that match TRBD2. This CDR3 has 17 amino acids. Per the germline V gene, CDR1 is SGHNT and CDR2 is YENEEA. V was clipped by 5 bases and J by 2 bases; unmatched bases: 8.